One and the same sample provided the 13 T cell receptor beta chains below, sequenced in a study of cytomegalovirus exposure and HLA in healthy donors. The protocol was immunoSEQ multiplex PCR, while the TCRdb copy is restricted to in-frame clones and leaves out a portion. Of some 120,000 clones detected, roughly 87% appear once; the ten largest clones hold 0.95% to 1.3%. Source material: PBMCs. These TCRs come from a woman aged 18-30 years in good health and CMV-seronegative.

The J gene is TRBJ1-5, the V gene TRBV12-5, with 11 bases fitting TRBD1. The CDR3 loop spans 15 amino acids. CDR1 LGHNT and CDR2 FRNRAP come from the germline V gene. Trimming cost V 5 bases and J 10 bases; bases outside gene matches: 10. The CDR3 DNA is TGTGCTAGTGGTACACTACGGGACAGGGGGTTCCCCCAGCATTTT. It translates to CASGTLRDRGFPQHF.

The gene calls are TRBV18 and TRBJ1-1; 8 bases are shared with TRBD1. V trimming: 5 bases; J trimming: 4 bases; junction bases outside the gene matches: 3. The CDR3 is 13 residues long. CDR1 is KGHSH, CDR2 LQKENI, per germline. The CDR3 nucleotides are TGTGCCAGCTCATCCGGGACAGGCACTGAAGCTTTCTTT. Amino acids: CASSSGTGTEAFF. Using reference TRBV18 and TRBJ1-1 for the parts outside the CDR3, the full variable domain is NAGVMQNPRHLVRRRGQEARLRCSPMKGHSHVYWYRQLPEEGLKFMVYLQKENIIDESGMPKERFSAEFPKEGPSILRIQQVVRGDSAAYFCASSSGTGTEAFFGQGTRLTVV.

The V and J genes are TRBV13 and TRBJ2-7; 9 bases agree with TRBD1. Trimming removed 5 bases from V and 4 bases from J; junction bases left unmatched: 6. CDR3 length: 14 residues. CDR1 PRHDT and CDR2 FYEKMQ come from the germline V gene (reference sequence). Here the CDR3 reads CASSAGQGTYEQYF. In DNA form, the CDR3 reads TGTGCCAGCAGCGCCGGACAGGGGACATACGAGCAGTACTTC. Full variable domain (missing parts from reference TRBV13 and TRBJ2-7): AAGVIQSPRHLIKEKRETATLKCYPIPRHDTVYWYQQGPGQDPQFLISFYEKMQSDKGSIPDRFSAQQFSDYHSELNMSSLELGDSALYFCASSAGQGTYEQYFGPGTRLTVT.

The chain couples TRBV14 to TRBJ2-1; D is possibly TRBD2 (6 bases). Germline V lookup: CDR1 SGHDN, CDR2 FVKESK. This CDR3 has 12 residues. With 4 bases removed from V and 7 bases from J, the gap between germline ends came to 8 bases. The CDR3 DNA reads as TGTGCCAGCAGCCGGAGGGGTAATGAGCAGTTCTTC. Residues: CASSRRGNEQFF. The full variable domain, with the rest looked up from reference TRBV14 and TRBJ2-1, is EAGVTQFPSHSVIEKGQTVTLRCDPISGHDNLYWYRRVMGKEIKFLLHFVKESKQDESGMPNNRFLAERTGGTYSTLKVQPAELEDSGVYFCASSRRGNEQFFGPGTRLTVL.

The rearrangement uses TRBV7-7 and TRBJ2-3; 13 bases align to TRBD2. This CDR3 comprises 16 residues. CDR1 and CDR2 (germline): SSHAT, FNYEAQ (reference sequence). The V segment lost 3 bases and the J segment 4 bases; nucleotides outside the gene matches: 4. This CDR3 is CASSLGLAGSADTQYF. For the CDR3, the DNA is TGTGCCAGCAGCTTGGGACTAGCGGGGTCCGCAGATACGCAGTATTTT.

CDR3 sequence reads: CASSLAQSRSNNEQFF. CDR3 in DNA: TGCGCCAGCAGCTTGGCCCAGTCGCGGTCAAACAATGAGCAGTTCTTC. This chain links TRBV5-1 with TRBJ2-1; D remains ambiguous. Trimming shortened V by 0 bases and J by 5 bases, and 15 bases separated the two germline ends. The CDR3 sequence is 16 residues long. Per the germline V gene, CDR1 is SGHRS and CDR2 is YFSETQ.

V and J are TRBV6-6 and TRBJ2-3; the D gene is possibly TRBD2 (6 bases). Germline CDR1 reads MNHNY; CDR2 reads SVGAGI (reference sequence). The CDR3 contains 14 residues. Trimming shortened V by 7 bases and J by 4 bases, and 15 bases separated the two germline ends. The DNA for the CDR3 is TGTGCCAGCACCCGTCGACTAGATCCAGATACGCAGTATTTT. This encodes CASTRRLDPDTQYF.

The genes are TRBV10-3 and TRBJ2-7; TRBD2 matches at 10 bases. CDR3 size: 15 residues. CDR1 and CDR2 (germline): ENHRY, SYGVKD. V lost 10 bases, J lost 6 bases, and 15 bases stayed unmatched. CDR3: CATLATGTSEGEQYF. The CDR3 bases are TGTGCCACCCTAGCGACCGGGACTAGCGAGGGCGAGCAGTACTTC.

The chain uses TRBV4-2 and TRBJ2-5, with D perhaps TRBD2 (5 bases). The CDR3 extends over 16 amino acids. The V gene lost 4 bases and the J gene lost 5 bases, with 20 bases spanning the gap. CDR1 and CDR2 from the germline V gene are LGHNA and YNFKEQ. The CDR3 DNA reads TGTGCCAGCAGCCCGGCAAGTTCCGGAGGAGGCGAGACCCAGTACTTC. Its translation is CASSPASSGGGETQYF.

CDR3 in DNA: TGCGCCAGCAGCCCGGCACAGGGAGTTGAGACCCAGTACTTC. Amino acid sequence: CASSPAQGVETQYF. The V and J genes are TRBV5-1 and TRBJ2-5; a weak D match, TRBD1 (6 bases). The CDR3 covers 14 residues. The germline CDR1 and CDR2 sequences are SGHRS and YFSETQ. V lost 4 bases, J lost 5 bases, and 15 bases lay in between.

J is TRBJ2-5 and V is TRBV11-2; TRBD2 aligns across 7 bases. The trim removed 1 base at V and 3 bases at J, leaving 2 bases unmatched. This CDR3 contains 14 residues. CDR1 and CDR2 (germline): SGHAT, FQNNGV. CDR3 sequence: CASSLAGGKETQYF. CDR3 in DNA: TGTGCCAGCAGCTTAGCCGGGGGGAAAGAGACCCAGTACTTC.

The chain uses TRBV13 and TRBJ2-1, with D perhaps matching TRBD2 (6 bases). The V gene lost 5 bases and the J gene lost 3 bases, with 11 bases spanning the gap. This CDR3 has 14 residues. Looked up from germline, CDR1 is PRHDT and CDR2 is FYEKMQ (reference sequence). CDR3 in DNA: TGTGCCAGCAGCCCCTCCGGGAGCTACAATGAGCAGTTCTTC. Translating gives CASSPSGSYNEQFF.

The chain recombines TRBV2 with TRBJ2-7; 7 nucleotides line up with TRBD2. The CDR3 has 13 residues. J gave up 4 bases and V 3 bases, and 3 bases lay outside the gene matches. Germline V lookup: CDR1 SNHLY, CDR2 FYNNEI. Here the CDR3 reads CASSERERYEQYF. CDR3 DNA sequence: TGTGCCAGCAGTGAGCGGGAGAGGTACGAGCAGTACTTC.